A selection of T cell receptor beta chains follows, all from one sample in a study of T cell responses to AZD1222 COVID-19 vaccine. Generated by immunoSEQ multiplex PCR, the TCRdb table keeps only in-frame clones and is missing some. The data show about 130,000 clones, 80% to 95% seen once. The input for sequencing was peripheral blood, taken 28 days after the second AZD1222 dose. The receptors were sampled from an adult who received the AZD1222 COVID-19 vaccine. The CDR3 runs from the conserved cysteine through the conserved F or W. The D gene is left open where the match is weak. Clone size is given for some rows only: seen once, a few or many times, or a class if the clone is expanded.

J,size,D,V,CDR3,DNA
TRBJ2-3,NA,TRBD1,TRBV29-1,CSVDQGGTDTQYF,TGCAGCGTTGATCAGGGGGGCACAGATACGCAGTATTTT
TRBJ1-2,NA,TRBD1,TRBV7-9,CASSLAGTGYGYTF,TGTGCCAGCAGCCTAGCCGGGACAGGCTATGGCTACACCTTC
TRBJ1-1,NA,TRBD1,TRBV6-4,CYRGNTEAFF,TGTTACAGGGGGAACACTGAAGCTTTCTTT
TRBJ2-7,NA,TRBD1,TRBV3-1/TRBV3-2,CASSPPGTGRYEQYF,TGTGCCAGCAGCCCTCCCGGGACAGGGAGGTACGAGCAGTACTTC
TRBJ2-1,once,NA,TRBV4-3,CASSQAALGEQFF,TGCGCCAGCAGCCAAGCAGCCCTCGGTGAGCAGTTCTTC
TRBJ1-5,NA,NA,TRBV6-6,CASSPRGNQPQHF,TGTGCCAGCAGCCCCAGAGGCAATCAGCCCCAGCATTTT
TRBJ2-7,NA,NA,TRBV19,CASTAQVPLRGAYEQYF,TGTGCCAGTACCGCCCAGGTCCCCTTGAGGGGGGCCTACGAGCAGTACTTC
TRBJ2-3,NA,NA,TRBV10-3,CAISGTTMSTDTQYF,TGTGCCATCAGTGGGACTACTATGAGCACAGATACGCAGTATTTT
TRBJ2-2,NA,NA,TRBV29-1,CSALRGRDTGELFF,TGCAGCGCCCTAAGGGGAAGGGACACCGGGGAGCTGTTTTTT
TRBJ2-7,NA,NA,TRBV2,CASYPLIGSYEQYF,TGTGCCAGCTATCCATTAATCGGCTCCTACGAGCAGTACTTC
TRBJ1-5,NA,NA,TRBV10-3,CAISDTDNQPQHF,TGTGCCATCAGTGACACTGACAATCAGCCCCAGCATTTT
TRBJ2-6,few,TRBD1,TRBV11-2,CASSSRGLGANVLTF,TGTGCCAGCAGCTCCAGGGGGCTTGGGGCCAACGTCCTGACTTTC
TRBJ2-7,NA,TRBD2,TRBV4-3,CASSQALAGGVYEQYF,TGCGCCAGCAGCCAGGCCTTAGCGGGAGGTGTCTACGAGCAGTACTTC
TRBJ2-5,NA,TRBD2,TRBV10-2,CASRSGGLETQYF,TGCGCCAGCAGGTCGGGGGGGCTTGAGACCCAGTACTTC
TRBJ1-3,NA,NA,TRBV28,CASRPTLLRGNTIYF,TGTGCCAGCAGACCCACGCTACTCCGTGGAAACACCATATATTTT
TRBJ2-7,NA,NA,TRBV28,CASRSFPAAYEQYF,TGTGCCAGCAGGTCATTCCCGGCGGCCTACGAGCAGTACTTC
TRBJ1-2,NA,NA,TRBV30,CAWSKGPYGYTF,TGTGCCTGGAGTAAGGGCCCTTATGGCTACACCTTC
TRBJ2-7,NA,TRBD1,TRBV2,CASSPDRDFHEQYF,TGTGCCAGCAGTCCCGACAGGGATTTTCACGAGCAGTACTTC
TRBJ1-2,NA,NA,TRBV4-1,CASSQDWGRGGGYTF,TGCGCCAGCAGCCAAGATTGGGGACGGGGGGGAGGCTACACCTTC
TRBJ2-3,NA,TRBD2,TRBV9,CASSPLTSEDTQYF,TGTGCCAGCAGCCCCCTGACTAGCGAAGATACGCAGTATTTT
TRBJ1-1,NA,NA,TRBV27,CASSRWVGNTEAFF,TGTGCCAGCAGTCGGTGGGTTGGGAACACTGAAGCTTTCTTT
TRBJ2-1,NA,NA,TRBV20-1,CGAPVHNEQFF,TGCGGGGCCCCCGTCCACAATGAGCAGTTCTTC